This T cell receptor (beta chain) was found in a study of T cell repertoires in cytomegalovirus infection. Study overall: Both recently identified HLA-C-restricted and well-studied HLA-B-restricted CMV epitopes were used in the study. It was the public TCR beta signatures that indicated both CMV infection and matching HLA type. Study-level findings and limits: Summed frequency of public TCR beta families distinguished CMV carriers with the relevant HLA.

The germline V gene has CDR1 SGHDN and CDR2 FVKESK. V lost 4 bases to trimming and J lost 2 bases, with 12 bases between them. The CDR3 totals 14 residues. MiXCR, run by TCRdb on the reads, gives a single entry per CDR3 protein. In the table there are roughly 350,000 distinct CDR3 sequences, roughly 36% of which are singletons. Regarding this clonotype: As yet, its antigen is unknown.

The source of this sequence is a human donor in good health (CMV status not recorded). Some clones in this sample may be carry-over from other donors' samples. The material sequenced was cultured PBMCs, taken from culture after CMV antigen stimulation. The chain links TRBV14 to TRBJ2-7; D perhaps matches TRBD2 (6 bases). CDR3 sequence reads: CASSRLGTPYEQYF. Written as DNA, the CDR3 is TGTGCCAGCAGCCGACTGGGGACTCCCTACGAGCAGTACTTC. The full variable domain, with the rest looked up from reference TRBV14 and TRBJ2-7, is EAGVTQFPSHSVIEKGQTVTLRCDPISGHDNLYWYRRVMGKEIKFLLHFVKESKQDESGMPNNRFLAERTGGTYSTLKVQPAELEDSGVYFCASSRLGTPYEQYFGPGTRLTVT.